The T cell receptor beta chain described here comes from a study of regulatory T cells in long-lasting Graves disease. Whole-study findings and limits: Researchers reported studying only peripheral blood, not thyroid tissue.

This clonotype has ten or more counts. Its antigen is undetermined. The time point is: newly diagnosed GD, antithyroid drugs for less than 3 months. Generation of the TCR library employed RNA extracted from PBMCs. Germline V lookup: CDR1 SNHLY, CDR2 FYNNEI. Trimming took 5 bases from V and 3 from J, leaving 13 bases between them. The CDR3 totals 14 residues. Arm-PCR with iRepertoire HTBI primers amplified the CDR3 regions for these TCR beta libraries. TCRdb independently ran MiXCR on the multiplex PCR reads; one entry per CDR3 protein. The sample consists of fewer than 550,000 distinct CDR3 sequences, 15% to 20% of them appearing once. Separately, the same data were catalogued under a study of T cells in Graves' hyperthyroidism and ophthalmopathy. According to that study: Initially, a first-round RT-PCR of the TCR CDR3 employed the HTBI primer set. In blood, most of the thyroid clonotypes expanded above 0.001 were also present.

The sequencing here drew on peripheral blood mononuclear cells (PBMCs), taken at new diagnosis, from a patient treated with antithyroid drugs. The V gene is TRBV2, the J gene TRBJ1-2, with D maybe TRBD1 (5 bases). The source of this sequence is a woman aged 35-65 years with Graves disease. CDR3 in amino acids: CASSPQGLDYGYTF. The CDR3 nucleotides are TGTGCCAGCAGTCCTCAGGGTTTGGACTATGGCTACACCTTC.